A single sample gave rise to the 29 T cell receptor beta chains below, sequenced in a study of cytomegalovirus exposure and HLA in healthy donors. The PCR contained 60 Vbeta and 13 Jbeta primers. Only in-frame clones appear in the TCRdb table, and some are missing; sequencing was by immunoSEQ multiplex PCR. The repertoire consists of fewer than 250,000 clones, with 85% to 90% occurring once and the leading ten covering 1% to 1.5%. Sequencing used PBMCs. All receptors come from a human donor in good health.

The chain combines TRBV7-2 with TRBJ1-4, with unresolved D. The V and J ends lost 1 base and 10 bases respectively, with 13 bases between them. CDR3 length: 14 residues. From germline, CDR1 is SGHTA and CDR2 FQGNSA. The CDR3 sequence is CASSLDQGEGKLFF. The CDR3 bases are TGTGCCAGCAGCTTAGACCAAGGAGAGGGAAAACTGTTTTTT.

The chain employs TRBV9 and TRBJ1-2, with D maybe TRBD1 (5 bases). V was pared by 3 bases and J by 4 bases, with 10 bases between. CDR1 and CDR2 from the germline V gene are SGDLS and YYNGEE. CDR3 length: 13 amino acids. CDR3 loop: CASSEGMGYGYTF. CDR3 DNA sequence: TGTGCCAGCAGCGAGGGGATGGGCTATGGCTACACCTTC.

The chain has TRBV10-3 and TRBJ2-2, with D maybe TRBD2 (5 bases). The CDR3 has 13 amino acids. Germline CDR1 is ENHRY and CDR2 is SYGVKD. V was trimmed by 8 bases and J by 5 bases, leaving 12 bases between them. This CDR3 reads CAIGSTVTGELFF. CDR3 DNA sequence: TGTGCCATCGGGAGTACGGTGACCGGGGAGCTGTTTTTT.

This rearrangement joins TRBV6-1 to TRBJ2-5; unclear D gene. The CDR3 spans 15 residues. The germline gives CDR1 MNHNS, CDR2 SASEGT. V was trimmed by 6 bases and J by 5 bases, leaving 19 bases between them. CDR3 sequence: CASRYQEAGLETQYF. For the CDR3, the DNA is TGTGCCAGCAGGTATCAAGAGGCCGGGTTGGAGACCCAGTACTTC.

Written as DNA, the CDR3 is TGTGCCAGCAGCTTGGACCGCGGGATACAGTACTTC. Translating gives CASSLDRGIQYF. V and J are TRBV5-4 and TRBJ2-7; the D gene is possibly TRBD2 (6 bases). The germline V gene encodes CDR1 SGHNT and CDR2 YYREEE (reference sequence). Trimming took 0 bases from V and 10 from J, leaving 11 bases between them. This CDR3 region has 12 residues.

This clone has only a few counts. The gene calls are TRBV7-2 and TRBJ2-1; 7 nucleotides agree with TRBD1. Losses at the gene ends were 1 base for V and 2 bases for J; bases not matched to a gene: 5. The CDR3 runs to 16 residues. Germline CDR1 SGHTA, CDR2 FQGNSA. CDR3 DNA: TGTGCCAGCAGCTTAGATCATCAGGGGGCCTACAATGAGCAGTTCTTC. Translated: CASSLDHQGAYNEQFF.

This clone has just a few counts. For the CDR3, the DNA is TGTGCCAGCAGGATTGTCGAAGGGGTAGGCGAGCAGTACTTC. Protein sequence: CASRIVEGVGEQYF. The chain has TRBV27 and TRBJ2-7; D may be TRBD1 (5 bases). This CDR3 region has 14 residues. Germline loops: CDR1 MNHEY, CDR2 SMNVEV (reference sequence). Between the trimmed V and J ends, which lost 6 bases and 6 bases, there was a span of 18 bases.

The rearrangement joins TRBV30 to TRBJ1-2; TRBD1 might be the D (5 bases). The V and J ends lost 2 bases and 4 bases respectively, with 11 bases between them. Per germline, CDR1 GTSNPN and CDR2 SVGIG (reference sequence). The CDR3 contains 13 residues. The CDR3 loop reads CAWSTRGSYGYTF. The CDR3 DNA is TGTGCCTGGAGTACGCGGGGCTCCTATGGCTACACCTTC.

The J gene is TRBJ2-1, the V gene TRBV11-3; a weak D match, TRBD2 (6 bases). The ends were cut back, 5 bases at V and 2 bases at J, with 13 bases in the middle. This CDR3 spans 15 amino acids. Per the germline V gene, CDR1 is SGHNT and CDR2 is YENEEA. The CDR3 bases are TGTGCCAGCAGCAGGGCCGGAGGGACCTACAATGAGCAGTTCTTC. It yields the protein CASSRAGGTYNEQFF.

CDR3 in amino acids: CASSIAMGQGVTYEQYF. In DNA, the CDR3 is TGTGCCAGCTCAATTGCGATGGGACAGGGGGTAACCTACGAGCAGTACTTC. The gene calls are TRBV18 and TRBJ2-7; 11 nucleotides align to TRBD1. J lost 2 bases, V lost 5 bases, and 11 bases had no gene match. Germline assignment: CDR1 KGHSH and CDR2 LQKENI. This CDR3 has 17 residues.

The V gene is TRBV30, the J gene TRBJ2-1; no firm D call. The germline V gene has CDR1 GTSNPN and CDR2 SVGIG (reference sequence). Deletions cut 0 bases from V and 8 bases from J, with 2 bases between. This CDR3 has 10 amino acids. CDR3 nucleotide sequence: TGTGCCTGGAGTGTCGATGAGCAGTTCTTC. This codes for CAWSVDEQFF.

DNA for the CDR3: TGTGCCAGTAGGACGGACAGGGGGAGGCAGTCGAACACTGAAGCTTTCTTT. This gives the protein CASRTDRGRQSNTEAFF. V and J are TRBV19 and TRBJ1-1; 10 nucleotides match TRBD1. This CDR3 is 17 amino acids long. V was pared by 6 bases and J by 1 base, with 11 bases of the junction left unmatched. Germline loops: CDR1 LNHDA, CDR2 SQIVND (reference sequence).

The genes are TRBV18 and TRBJ2-1; TRBD2 is a possible D gene (5 bases). Germline CDR1 and CDR2: KGHSH and LQKENI. V was clipped by 0 bases and J by 3 bases, with 9 bases between them. This CDR3 has 15 residues. The CDR3 sequence: CASSPPLAGYNEQFF. CDR3 nucleotides: TGTGCCAGCTCACCACCGCTAGCTGGCTACAATGAGCAGTTCTTC.

This rearrangement joins TRBV28 to TRBJ2-7, with TRBD1 identical over 7 bases. J lost 1 base, V lost 6 bases, and 9 bases had no gene match. The CDR3 runs to 15 residues. Germline V gene lookup returns CDR1 MDHEN and CDR2 SYDVKM. CDR3 nucleotide sequence: TGTGCCAGCAGCGGCCGGGACAGTGTTTCCTACGAGCAGTACTTC. The encoded protein is CASSGRDSVSYEQYF.

This clone was picked up one time. The chain carries TRBV27 and TRBJ2-2; TRBD2 is a possible D gene (5 bases). Per the germline V gene, CDR1 is MNHEY and CDR2 is SMNVEV (reference sequence). This CDR3 contains 14 residues. The germline V and J ends were trimmed by 8 bases and 7 bases, with 17 bases remaining between them. Here the CDR3 DNA reads TGTGCCAGCGGTGGACTCGGCGCGGGCGGGGAGCTGTTTTTT. Its protein is CASGGLGAGGELFF.

Only one count was recorded for this clone. This chain uses TRBV7-9 with TRBJ2-7, with 11 bases that match TRBD2. V trimming: 3 bases; J trimming: 5 bases; junction bases outside the gene matches: 6. CDR3 length: 15 amino acids. Per the germline V gene, CDR1 is SEHNR and CDR2 is FQNEAQ (reference sequence). The CDR3 sequence is CASSFSSGRAHEQYF. In nucleotides, the CDR3 is TGTGCCAGCAGCTTTAGTAGCGGGAGGGCCCACGAGCAGTACTTC.

The CDR3 sequence: CASSAGLHVEWYF. CDR3 coding DNA: TGTGCCAGCAGCGCGGGACTCCATGTGGAGTGGTATTTT. The rearrangement uses TRBV9 and TRBJ2-3, with D possibly matching TRBD2 (6 bases). V lost 3 bases and J lost 14, with 19 bases in between. The germline CDR1 and CDR2 sequences are SGDLS and YYNGEE. The CDR3 is 13 amino acids.

The genes are TRBV28 and TRBJ1-5; 9 bases agree with TRBD1. There are 15 residues in the CDR3. CDR1 is MDHEN and CDR2 is SYDVKM in the germline V gene. With V trimmed by 3 bases and J by 5 bases, 5 bases remained unmatched. CDR3 sequence reads: CASSLDRGNYQPQHF. CDR3 DNA: TGTGCCAGCAGTTTGGACAGGGGAAACTATCAGCCCCAGCATTTT.

The rearrangement joins TRBV5-1 to TRBJ2-5; 9 bases are shared with TRBD2. The CDR3 consists of 16 residues. Germline V gene data show CDR1 as SGHRS and CDR2 as YFSETQ. The V gene end was trimmed by 2 bases and the J gene end by 1 base; junction bases not matched to a gene: 6. The CDR3 nucleotides read TGCGCCAGCAGCTTTGCTAGCGGGGCCTTCCAAGAGACCCAGTACTTC. Translated, it gives CASSFASGAFQETQYF.

This clone was observed once. This sequence joins TRBV28 and TRBJ1-5, with D uncertain. Germline assignment: CDR1 MDHEN and CDR2 SYDVKM. The V end was cut by 7 bases, the J end by 7 bases, with 8 bases between. CDR3 length: 11 residues. The CDR3 here is CASTSGQPQHF. The CDR3 DNA sequence: TGTGCCAGCACGAGCGGGCAGCCCCAGCATTTT.

In its sample, this clone was seen a few times. The chain carries TRBV5-4 and TRBJ2-3; D not resolved. Germline V gene data show CDR1 as SGHNT and CDR2 as YYREEE (reference sequence). The ends were cut back, 3 bases at V and 3 bases at J, with 20 bases in the middle. The CDR3 loop spans 17 amino acids. The CDR3 DNA follows: TGTGCCAGCAGCTACGCTCCCACTCTGAGCTCTACAGATACGCAGTATTTT. Translating it yields CASSYAPTLSSTDTQYF.

The chain is built from TRBV4-3 and TRBJ1-1; D is possibly TRBD1 (5 bases). Germline loops: CDR1 LGHNA, CDR2 YSLEER. V was trimmed by 4 bases and J by 3 bases, leaving 15 bases between them. The CDR3 contains 15 residues. The CDR3 DNA follows: TGCGCCAGCAGCCTGGGCCTGGGGGGTCACACTGAAGCTTTCTTT. Its protein product is CASSLGLGGHTEAFF.

This rearrangement joins TRBV19 to TRBJ2-7; 7 bases are a match to TRBD2. J was trimmed by 2 bases and V by 5 bases; bases with no gene match: 9. This CDR3 is built from 15 residues. Germline V gene data show CDR1 as LNHDA and CDR2 as SQIVND (reference sequence). The CDR3 protein is CASSDPGGFPYEQYF. In DNA, the CDR3 is TGTGCCAGTAGTGACCCGGGAGGATTCCCCTACGAGCAGTACTTC.

V usage is TRBV6-6 and J usage is TRBJ1-5; D not certain. The CDR3 runs to 13 residues. Deletions cut 7 bases from V and 5 bases from J, with 12 bases between. CDR1 is MNHNY and CDR2 is SVGAGI in the germline V gene (reference sequence). The CDR3 loop reads CASTPEVHQPQHF. The CDR3 coding sequence is TGTGCCAGCACCCCCGAGGTCCATCAGCCCCAGCATTTT.

V is TRBV12-5 and J is TRBJ1-1; 8 bases align to TRBD1. CDR3 size: 13 residues. The germline gives CDR1 LGHNT, CDR2 FRNRAP. V dropped 9 bases and J dropped 5; count of bases not matched to a gene: 8. The CDR3 protein is CASRTGIKTEAFF. The CDR3 DNA is TGTGCTAGCCGGACAGGGATTAAAACTGAAGCTTTCTTT.

This clone has a handful of counts. The gene calls are TRBV6-5 and TRBJ2-7, with 8 bases matching TRBD1. Germline V gene sequence: CDR1 MNHEY, CDR2 SVGAGI. This CDR3 spans 15 amino acids. V lost 6 bases to trimming and J lost 7 bases; unmatched junction nucleotides: 14. In DNA form, the CDR3 reads TGTGCCAGCAGCCCCCGGGACAGGAGTACGGGGGAGCAGTACTTC. Translation: CASSPRDRSTGEQYF.

This clone occurred a few times. This sequence joins TRBV6-5 and TRBJ1-1; 8 bases match TRBD1. Trimming took 5 bases from V and 1 from J; bases not matched to a gene: 3. Per the germline V gene, CDR1 is MNHEY and CDR2 is SVGAGI. This CDR3 region has 14 residues. CDR3 sequence: CASSKDRENTEAFF. CDR3 nucleotides: TGTGCCAGCAGTAAGGACAGGGAGAACACTGAAGCTTTCTTT.

The chain joins TRBV7-9 to TRBJ2-3, with 7 positions matching TRBD1. The CDR3 contains 15 residues. In germline, CDR1 is SEHNR, CDR2 FQNEAQ (reference sequence). Unmatched junction bases numbered 11, after V lost 7 bases and J lost 4 bases. CDR3: CASTSMTGPADTQYF. The CDR3 DNA is TGTGCCAGCACCTCGATGACAGGGCCCGCAGATACGCAGTATTTT.

This clone appeared once. This rearrangement joins TRBV19 to TRBJ1-1; the D gene is possibly TRBD1 (6 bases). V was clipped by 7 bases and J by 4 bases, with 10 bases between them. The CDR3 is 12 amino acids. CDR1 and CDR2 from the germline V gene are LNHDA and SQIVND (reference sequence). CDR3 in DNA: TGTGCCAGTACTGGACAGTTCACTGAAGCTTTCTTT. Translated, it gives CASTGQFTEAFF.